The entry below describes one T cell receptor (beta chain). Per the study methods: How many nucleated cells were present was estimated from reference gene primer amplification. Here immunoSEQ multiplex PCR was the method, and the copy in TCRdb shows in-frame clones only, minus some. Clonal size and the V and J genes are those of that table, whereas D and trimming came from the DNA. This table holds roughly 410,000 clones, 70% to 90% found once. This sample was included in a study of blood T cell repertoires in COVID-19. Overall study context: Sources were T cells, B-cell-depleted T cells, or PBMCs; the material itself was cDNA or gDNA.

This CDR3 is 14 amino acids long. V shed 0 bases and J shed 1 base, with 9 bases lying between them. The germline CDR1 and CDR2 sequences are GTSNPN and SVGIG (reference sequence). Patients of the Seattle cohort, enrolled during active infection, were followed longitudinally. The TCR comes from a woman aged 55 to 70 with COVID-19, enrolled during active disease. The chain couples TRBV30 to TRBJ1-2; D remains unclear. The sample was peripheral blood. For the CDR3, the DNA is TGTGCCTGGAGTGTATCCCCCAGTAACTATGGCTACACCTTC. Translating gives CAWSVSPSNYGYTF.